Sequencing of this TCR beta chain was carried out in a study of blood T cell repertoires in COVID-19. On the study more broadly: COVID-19 samples collected from the United States, Italy and Spain covered acute and convalescent phases. PBMCs, B-cell-depleted T cells, or T cells provided the cDNA or gDNA that made up the material.

As handled by the study authors: By means of reference gene primer amplification, nucleated cell counts were estimated. The protocol was immunoSEQ multiplex PCR, while the TCRdb copy is restricted to in-frame clones and leaves out a portion. V, J and clone size are those of that table, while D and trimming were read from the DNA. This table holds 140,000 to 150,000 clones, approximately 80% found once. CDR1 is LGHNA and CDR2 is YSLEER in the germline V gene. This CDR3 spans 16 amino acids. Trimming removed 3 bases at V and 4 bases at J, with 18 bases between. The chain has TRBV4-3 and TRBJ1-2; possible D gene TRBD1, 5 bases. The sample comprised peripheral blood. The clonotype was recovered from a woman aged 45 to 65 with acute or convalescent COVID-19. CDR3 sequence: CASSQKGRGEGYGYTF. The DNA of the CDR3 is TGCGCCAGCAGCCAGAAAGGGCGGGGCGAGGGCTATGGCTACACCTTC.